This T cell receptor (beta chain) was identified during a study of blood T cell repertoires in COVID-19. The overall study: COVID-19 samples, acute and convalescent, were from the United States, Italy and Spain.

The assay was immunoSEQ multiplex PCR, and TCRdb's table has in-frame clones only and misses some. The sample carries around 400,000 clones, approximately 91% recorded once. Across 24 US areas, participants ranged in age from roughly 18 to 95 years. Participant-reported clinical history was the basis for cohort assignment. In the 2 weeks before study entry, exposed participants met a COVID-19 case, which was PCR-confirmed or clinician-diagnosed. The CDR3 is 14 amino acids. Germline V gives CDR1 SGHNT, CDR2 YYREEE (reference sequence). Deletions cut 3 bases from V and 6 bases from J, with 15 bases between.

This receptor was identified in a woman between 35 and 50 years old who had been exposed to COVID-19. The gene calls are TRBV5-4 and TRBJ1-2; D may be TRBD1 (5 bases). Sequenced material: PBMCs or T cells enriched from blood (not recorded which). The CDR3 is CASSWGGGLNGYTF. The CDR3 DNA reads as TGTGCCAGCAGCTGGGGGGGAGGCTTGAATGGCTACACCTTC.